The 26 T cell receptor beta chains below all came from one sample that was sequenced in a study of human T cells and chemical hapten exposure. Individual cDNA molecules (in the library) carried attached unique molecular identifiers. TCRdb ran MiXCR on the reads and lists one entry per CDR3 protein. The sample has 4,000 to 5,000 distinct CDR3 sequences, about 50% seen once. Stated treatment: therapeutic diphenylcyclopropenone sensitization with weekly scalp DPC. This specimen consisted of whole blood, obtained before DPC sensitization or 2, 6, or about 24 weeks after (not recorded which). These receptors were taken from an adult with alopecia areata. Some clones in this sample may be carry-over from other donors' samples. This table probably holds off-target reads from a library built for another chain.

There are a few counts of this clonotype. The chain couples TRBV7-8 to TRBJ1-5, with TRBD1 matching over 7 bases. The CDR3 runs to 16 residues. V lost 0 bases and J lost 7; bases outside the gene matches: 9. Germline V gene lookup returns CDR1 SGHVS and CDR2 FQNEAQ. As DNA, the CDR3 is TGTGCCAGCAGCTTAGCGACGGCAGGGGGTCTGCAGCCCCAGCATTTT. Protein sequence: CASSLATAGGLQPQHF.

There are a few counts of this clonotype. This sequence joins TRBV7-9 and TRBJ2-1; D unresolved. Per germline, CDR1 SEHNR and CDR2 FQNEAQ (reference sequence). CDR3 size: 11 residues. The ends were cut back, 3 bases at V and 7 bases at J, with 4 bases in the middle. CDR3 nucleotide sequence: TGTGCCAGCAGCTTCGAGAATGAGCAGTTCTTC. Residues: CASSFENEQFF. The variable domain in full, with the rest retrieved from reference TRBV7-9 and TRBJ2-1, is DTGVSQNPRHKITKRGQNVTFRCDPISEHNRLYWYRQTLGQGPEFLTYFQNEAQLEKSRLLSDRFSAERPKGSFSTLEIQRTEQGDSAMYLCASSFENEQFFGPGTRLTVL.

The chain recombines TRBV28 with TRBJ2-7; tentatively, D is TRBD1 or TRBD2 (6 bases each). Germline loops: CDR1 MDHEN, CDR2 SYDVKM. The CDR3 totals 13 residues. Trimming shortened V by 8 bases and J by 4 bases, and 15 bases separated the two germline ends. The CDR3 coding sequence is TGTGCCAGCTGGGGGGCGGAAGTGTACGAGCAGTACTTC. It translates to CASWGAEVYEQYF.

The genes are TRBV9 and TRBJ2-7, with 7 nucleotides matching TRBD1. This CDR3 has 14 amino acids. Germline loops: CDR1 SGDLS, CDR2 YYNGEE. V gave up 4 bases and J gave up 0 bases; unmatched junction bases: 4. The CDR3 spells CASSLGQVSYEQYF. In DNA, the CDR3 is TGTGCCAGCAGCCTTGGACAGGTCTCCTACGAGCAGTACTTC.

The chain is built from TRBV2 and TRBJ2-1; TRBD2 aligns across 10 bases. V gave up 6 bases and J gave up 14 bases; unmatched junction bases: 10. CDR1 and CDR2 from the germline V gene are SNHLY and FYNNEI. The CDR3 covers 13 residues. In DNA, the CDR3 is TGTGCCAGCAGAAACAACCCTAGCGGGAGAGAGTTCTTC. Protein: CASRNNPSGREFF.

The chain is built from TRBV29-1 and TRBJ2-3; 7 bases align to TRBD2. J lost 1 base, V lost 2 bases, and 0 bases had no gene match. CDR3 length equals 13 residues. Germline values: CDR1 SQVTM, CDR2 ANQGSEA. The CDR3 DNA sequence: TGCAGCGTTGAAACTAGCGGCACAGATACGCAGTATTTT. This encodes CSVETSGTDTQYF.

This clonotype was observed once. V gene TRBV7-9 combines with J gene TRBJ2-1, with 12 bases lining up with TRBD2. Germline values: CDR1 SEHNR, CDR2 FQNEAQ (reference sequence). CDR3 length equals 15 residues. Unmatched junction bases numbered 5, after V lost 5 bases and J lost 6 bases. For the CDR3, the DNA is TGTGCCAGCAGCGCCACTAGCGGGGGGCGCAATGAGCAGTTCTTC. As protein: CASSATSGGRNEQFF.

V usage is TRBV19 and J usage is TRBJ2-6, with D possibly being TRBD1 (5 bases). CDR3 length: 15 residues. The V and J ends lost 11 bases and 0 bases respectively, with 14 bases between them. The germline V gene has CDR1 LNHDA and CDR2 SQIVND (reference sequence). CDR3: CAAQGLGSGANVLTF. The CDR3 DNA is TGTGCCGCCCAGGGCTTAGGCTCTGGGGCCAACGTCCTGACTTTC.

This chain uses TRBV11-2 with TRBJ2-6, with D perhaps TRBD1 (5 bases). The V end lost 4 bases, the J end lost 13 bases, and 17 bases lay between the germline ends. CDR1 is SGHAT, CDR2 FQNNGV, per germline. The CDR3 extends over 14 amino acids. This CDR3 is CASSSSGAPWVLTF. In DNA form, the CDR3 reads TGTGCCAGCAGCTCGTCTGGGGCCCCGTGGGTCCTGACTTTC.

The V call is TRBV29-1, the J call TRBJ2-5; perhaps TRBD1 as D (5 bases). Germline CDR1 is SQVTM and CDR2 is ANQGSEA. The length of the CDR3 is 11 residues. Trimming took 5 bases from V and 7 from J, leaving 11 bases between them. DNA for the CDR3: TGCAGCGTTCAAGGGGCCGGGACCCAGTACTTC. Protein: CSVQGAGTQYF.

The rearrangement links TRBV28 to TRBJ2-1; D call uncertain. The germline gives CDR1 MDHEN, CDR2 SYDVKM. The CDR3 is made up of 12 amino acids. The V and J ends lost 1 base and 8 bases respectively, with 6 bases between them. In DNA, the CDR3 is TGTGCCAGCAGTTTATCGACGGATGAGCAGTTCTTC. Its translation: CASSLSTDEQFF. Drawing the rest from reference TRBV28 and TRBJ2-1, the complete variable domain is DVKVTQSSRYLVKRTGEKVFLECVQDMDHENMFWYRQDPGLGLRLIYFSYDVKMKEKGDIPEGYSVSREKKERFSLILESASTNQTSMYLCASSLSTDEQFFGPGTRLTVL.

The table lists this clonotype with a few counts. The chain is built from TRBV29-1 and TRBJ1-1; TRBD1 aligns across 7 bases. V lost 7 bases to trimming and J lost 2 bases; unmatched junction nucleotides: 7. The germline V gene encodes CDR1 SQVTM and CDR2 ANQGSEA. This CDR3 is built from 13 residues. CDR3 region: CSAKGQVNTEAFF. As DNA, the CDR3 is TGCAGCGCTAAAGGACAGGTAAACACTGAAGCTTTCTTT.

This clonotype has only a few counts. The V gene is TRBV29-1, the J gene TRBJ2-7; TRBD2 matches at 10 bases. Per germline, CDR1 SQVTM and CDR2 ANQGSEA. V shed 4 bases and J 3 bases; nucleotides not matched to a gene: 3. CDR3 length equals 13 residues. The CDR3 region is CSVGTSGNYEQYF. Written as DNA, the CDR3 is TGCAGCGTTGGAACTAGCGGGAACTACGAGCAGTACTTC.

Here the CDR3 DNA reads TGCAGCGTCCGAACTGAAGAGCAGTACTTC. It specifies CSVRTEEQYF. The rearrangement uses TRBV29-1 and TRBJ2-7; D ambiguous. The CDR3 runs to 10 residues. Trimming left V 6 bases short and J 7 bases short, with 10 bases between. CDR1 is SQVTM and CDR2 is ANQGSEA in the germline V gene.

This clonotype has only a few counts. This chain uses TRBV28 with TRBJ2-3, with 10 bases lining up with TRBD2. Germline V gives CDR1 MDHEN, CDR2 SYDVKM. The CDR3 length is 15 residues. Germline trimming cut 4 bases from V and 6 bases from J; bases unmatched to any gene: 7. The CDR3 reads CASSSSGSGRDTQYF. In DNA, the CDR3 is TGTGCCAGCAGTTCATCCGGTAGCGGGAGGGATACGCAGTATTTT.

The chain employs TRBV7-9 and TRBJ2-3; no firm D call. Trimming removed 0 bases from V and 2 bases from J, with 9 bases in between. This CDR3 contains 15 residues. From germline, CDR1 is SEHNR and CDR2 FQNEAQ (reference sequence). For the CDR3, the DNA is TGTGCCAGCAGCTTAGCGCAGGTCCCCACAGATACGCAGTATTTT. This sequence encodes CASSLAQVPTDTQYF.

This clonotype occurred a few times. The chain recombines TRBV27 with TRBJ2-3; D is ambiguous. Trimming took 3 bases from V and 2 from J, leaving 9 bases between them. CDR1 is MNHEY and CDR2 is SMNVEV in the germline V gene (reference sequence). This CDR3 has 14 residues. This CDR3 is CASSFIQLTDTQYF. The CDR3 region has the DNA TGTGCCAGCAGTTTTATACAGCTCACAGATACGCAGTATTTT.

Here the CDR3 DNA reads TGCGCCAGCAGCCAAACCCTAGCGGGAGGTGGGGAGACCCAGTACTTC. Protein sequence: CASSQTLAGGGETQYF. This chain connects TRBV5-1 to TRBJ2-5, with 11 bases identical to TRBD2. Trimming at V came to 4 bases and at J to 5 bases, leaving 10 bases not matched to a gene. The germline V gene encodes CDR1 SGHRS and CDR2 YFSETQ. The CDR3 sequence is 16 residues long.

This chain connects TRBV29-1 to TRBJ2-7; 7 bases line up with TRBD1. CDR1 is SQVTM, CDR2 ANQGSEA, per germline. There are 14 residues in the CDR3. After removal of 8 bases from V and 2 bases from J, the junction contained 12 bases not matched to a gene. CDR3 residues: CSIKMDRTPYEQYF. In DNA form, the CDR3 reads TGCAGCATCAAGATGGACAGGACGCCCTACGAGCAGTACTTC.

CDR3 nucleotides: TGCGCCAGCAGCCAAGGGGTGACTAGGGGAACGACGCAGTATTTT. It translates to CASSQGVTRGTTQYF. V is TRBV4-3 and J is TRBJ2-3; a weak D match, TRBD2 (6 bases). The CDR3 length is 15 residues. Trimming took 1 base from V and 9 from J, leaving 17 bases between them. Germline lookup yields CDR1 LGHNA and CDR2 YSLEER.

The rearrangement links TRBV7-2 to TRBJ2-7; unclear D gene. Germline CDR1 SGHTA, CDR2 FQGNSA. V lost 1 base to trimming and J lost 1 base, with 8 bases between them. This CDR3 is built from 14 residues. The CDR3 DNA sequence: TGTGCCAGCAGCTTAGATGGTCGGTCCTACGAGCAGTACTTC. Its protein product is CASSLDGRSYEQYF.

This clonotype was observed a few times. V gene TRBV6-1 combines with J gene TRBJ2-1; tentatively, D is TRBD1 (6 bases). CDR3 length: 12 amino acids. From germline, CDR1 is MNHNS and CDR2 SASEGT. V was trimmed by 2 bases and J by 7 bases, leaving 6 bases between them. CDR3 sequence: CASSEQGNEQFF. As DNA, the CDR3 is TGTGCCAGCAGTGAACAGGGGAATGAGCAGTTCTTC.

The chain employs TRBV29-1 and TRBJ1-6; the D gene is possibly TRBD1 (6 bases). V was clipped by 6 bases and J by 3 bases, with 9 bases between them. This CDR3 is built from 13 residues. Germline V gene data show CDR1 as SQVTM and CDR2 as ANQGSEA. The DNA for the CDR3 is TGCAGCGTCCGGACAGACTATAATTCACCCCTCCACTTT. This encodes CSVRTDYNSPLHF.

V and J are TRBV7-9 and TRBJ2-5; D perhaps matches TRBD1 (6 bases). Germline CDR1 reads SEHNR; CDR2 reads FQNEAQ (reference sequence). The CDR3 is made up of 16 amino acids. V was shortened by 5 bases and J by 2 bases, with 18 bases between the two germline ends. CDR3 region: CASSPVGAPWQETQYF. In DNA, the CDR3 is TGTGCCAGCAGCCCGGTGGGGGCCCCGTGGCAAGAGACCCAGTACTTC.

This clonotype was seen a handful of times. The rearrangement links TRBV4-1 to TRBJ2-3; 9 nucleotides agree with TRBD1. V lost 4 bases, J lost 2 bases, and 10 bases stayed unmatched. Germline CDR1 and CDR2: MGHRA and YSYEKL. The CDR3 loop spans 17 amino acids. The CDR3 DNA reads TGCGCCAGCAGCCTCCAAGCGGGGACAGGGCACACAGATACGCAGTATTTT. This gives the protein CASSLQAGTGHTDTQYF.

The chain employs TRBV12-5 and TRBJ1-1, with TRBD1 as a possible D gene (5 bases). The CDR3 covers 15 residues. Germline loops: CDR1 LGHNT, CDR2 FRNRAP. V lost 0 bases, J lost 5 bases, and 13 bases lay in between. CDR3 sequence reads: CASGLVNRLWTEAFF. The CDR3 region has the DNA TGTGCTAGTGGTTTGGTAAACAGGTTGTGGACTGAAGCTTTCTTT.